These T cell receptor beta chains were read from a single sample in a study of siplizumab effects on memory and regulatory T cells. The table came from immunoSEQ multiplex PCR; TCRdb's copy has only in-frame clones and leaves some out. The sample yields over 85,000 clones, roughly 96% seen once. The sample consisted of naive CD4+ T cells sorted from blood. These receptors were obtained from a human donor in good health. Both conserved end residues are part of each CDR3. D genes are given only for firm matches.

CDR3 protein	D gene	V gene	J gene	CDR3 length
CASSVDWNEQFF	NA	TRBV9	TRBJ2-1	12
CASSLRVQGREKLFF	TRBD1	TRBV5-6	TRBJ1-4	15
CASSPDRGGGETQYF	TRBD1	TRBV18	TRBJ2-5	15
CASSYSGLLNEQFF	NA	TRBV6-5	TRBJ2-1	14
CASSQTGGGYYEQYF	NA	TRBV7-8	TRBJ2-7	15
CASSRTGTSIEQFF	TRBD2	TRBV9	TRBJ2-1	14
CASSNRYARGSGTYEQYF	NA	TRBV7-2	TRBJ2-7	18
CASSPGQGMAEQYF	TRBD1	TRBV18	TRBJ2-7	14
CASRSPGQGPLNYGYTF	TRBD1	TRBV4-1	TRBJ1-2	17
CASTTAGDASYNEQFF	TRBD2	TRBV9	TRBJ2-1	16
CASSLTGVNAEAFF	NA	TRBV5-1	TRBJ1-1	14
CSAGGTGELFF	NA	TRBV20-1	TRBJ2-2	11
CASSFTTGTRNTGELFF	TRBD2	TRBV5-6	TRBJ2-2	17
CASRATGDGEQYF	TRBD1	TRBV11-2	TRBJ2-7	13
CASSEIAGERTDTQYF	TRBD2	TRBV10-1	TRBJ2-3	16
CASSAHSANQPQHF	NA	TRBV7-2	TRBJ1-5	14
CASSLVEGLAAVTQYF	TRBD2	TRBV7-2	TRBJ2-3	16
CASSGPGTEKLFF	NA	TRBV9	TRBJ1-4	13
CAWGQMNTEAFF	NA	TRBV30	TRBJ1-1	12
CASSSSRGTGVYEQYF	TRBD1	TRBV27	TRBJ2-7	16
CASKGQGANTGELFF	TRBD1	TRBV25-1	TRBJ2-2	15
CASSLGQQETQYF	NA	TRBV5-6	TRBJ2-5	13
CASSGDRSNEQFF	NA	TRBV6-1	TRBJ2-1	13
CASSLRETQYF	NA	TRBV5-1	TRBJ2-5	11
CASSSGTAMVSPLHF	TRBD1	TRBV5-4	TRBJ1-6	15
CSARDTPYEQYF	NA	TRBV29-1	TRBJ2-7	12
CATVDAVLNTGELFF	NA	TRBV28	TRBJ2-2	15
CASSLWDRGYEQYF	TRBD1	TRBV18	TRBJ2-7	14
CASSVGGNSNQPQHF	NA	TRBV6-1	TRBJ1-5	15
CASSPPGRGGNEQFF	TRBD2	TRBV2	TRBJ2-1	15
CASSSPDYGYTF	NA	TRBV5-5	TRBJ1-2	12
CASSAGQGVGLYEQYF	TRBD1	TRBV9	TRBJ2-7	16
CAVRGGAEETQYF	TRBD2	TRBV6-6	TRBJ2-5	13
CASSNLQVLF	NA	TRBV2	TRBJ1-1	10
CASSYRGAAGNTIYF	NA	TRBV6-5	TRBJ1-3	15
CASSPGTPPYNEQFF	NA	TRBV7-8	TRBJ2-1	15
CASCYRLNTEAFF	NA	TRBV5-5	TRBJ1-1	13
CASSGTGGNTEAFF	TRBD1	TRBV2	TRBJ1-1	14
CAWSEGHEAFF	NA	TRBV30	TRBJ1-1	11
CASSQTSGYTF	NA	TRBV7-2	TRBJ1-2	11
CASSQGVAGGQETQYF	TRBD2	TRBV4-3	TRBJ2-5	16
CASSYRGRPDTEAFF	NA	TRBV6-5	TRBJ1-1	15
CASSSTHGQGARYGYTF	TRBD1	TRBV28	TRBJ1-2	17
CASGEVESLETQYF	NA	TRBV5-1	TRBJ2-5	14
CASSIGPGGMKKLFF	NA	TRBV19	TRBJ1-4	15
CASSDTGGRYEQYF	NA	TRBV6-1	TRBJ2-7	14
CAGGRVLMTNEKLFF	NA	TRBV30	TRBJ1-4	15
CSVDNGQGATDTQYF	TRBD1	TRBV29-1	TRBJ2-3	15